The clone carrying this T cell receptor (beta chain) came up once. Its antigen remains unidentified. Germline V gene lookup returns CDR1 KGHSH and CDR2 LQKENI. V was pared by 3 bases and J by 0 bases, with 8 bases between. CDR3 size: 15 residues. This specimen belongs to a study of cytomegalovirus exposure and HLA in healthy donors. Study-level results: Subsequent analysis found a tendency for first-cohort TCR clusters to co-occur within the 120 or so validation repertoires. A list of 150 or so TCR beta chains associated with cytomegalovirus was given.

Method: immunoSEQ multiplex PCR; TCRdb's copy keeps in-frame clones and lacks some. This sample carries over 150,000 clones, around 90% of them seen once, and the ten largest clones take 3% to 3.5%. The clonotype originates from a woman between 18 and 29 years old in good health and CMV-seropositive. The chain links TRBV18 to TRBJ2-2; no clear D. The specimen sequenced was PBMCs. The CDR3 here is CASSPPSANTGELFF. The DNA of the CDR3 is TGTGCCAGCTCACCCCCCTCGGCGAACACCGGGGAGCTGTTTTTT.